This is a list of T cell receptor beta chains from one sample in a study of blood T cell repertoires in COVID-19. This table comes from immunoSEQ multiplex PCR, and its TCRdb copy is limited to in-frame clones, with some not included. This sample has around 310,000 clones, with 89% found just once. Sequencing was performed on PBMCs or T cells enriched from blood (not recorded which). These receptor sequences come from a woman in her twenties or thirties who had recovered from COVID-19. CDR3s include the opening cysteine and the closing phenylalanine or tryptophan. A D gene is named only where the DNA matches it firmly. Clone size is stated in some rows and not others, as once, few, many or a class when expanded.

TRBV30,TRBJ2-2,-,-,TGTGCCTGGAGTGTGAGTGGGAGCTTTGTCGGGGAGCTGTTTTTT,CAWSVSGSFVGELFF
TRBV15,TRBJ1-6,-,few,TGTGCCACCAGCAGCCTGGATCACCAGGGCTCTCAGTCTATCTATAATTCACCCCTCCACTTT,CATSSLDHQGSQSIYNSPLHF
TRBV19,TRBJ1-1,-,-,TGTGCCAGTAGTATTAATCCGCTCAGGGCGACAGTGGACACTGAAGCTTTCTTT,CASSINPLRATVDTEAFF
TRBV5-1,TRBJ2-7,TRBD1,-,TGCGCCAGCAGCCCGGGACAGGGATGGGACGAGCAGTACTTC,CASSPGQGWDEQYF
TRBV29-1,TRBJ2-1,-,-,TGCAGCGTTGAAGGACCCGGAGGGGACAATGAGCAGTTCTTC,CSVEGPGGDNEQFF
TRBV9,TRBJ2-5,-,-,TGTGCCAGCAGCGAGTCCCTGGGCGAGACCCAGTACTTC,CASSESLGETQYF
TRBV2,TRBJ2-3,TRBD2,-,TGTGCCAGCAGATTTCTAGCGGGAGTAATAGATACGCAGTATTTT,CASRFLAGVIDTQYF
TRBV10-2,TRBJ2-1,-,-,TGCGCCAGCACCCCCCTACAGTGGCGGGAATATCGGATTGAGCAGTTCTTC,CASTPLQWREYRIEQFF
TRBV12-3/TRBV12-4,TRBJ1-2,-,-,TGTGCCAGCACCTGGACACGATTCTATGGCTACACCTTC,CASTWTRFYGYTF
TRBV5-1,TRBJ2-7,TRBD2,-,TGCGCCAGCAGCTCTAGCCTAGCGGGAGGCTACGAGCAGTACTTC,CASSSSLAGGYEQYF
TRBV2,TRBJ1-5,-,-,TGTGCCAGCAGTGAAGCGGGGACAATCCAGGGTCAGCCCCAGCATTTT,CASSEAGTIQGQPQHF
TRBV11-2,TRBJ2-1,TRBD2,-,TGTGCCAGCAGCCTAGCGGGAGGGCCTTGGGAGCAGTTCTTC,CASSLAGGPWEQFF
TRBV30,TRBJ1-5,-,-,TGTGCCTTACAGGCCTTCAATCAGCCCCAGCATTTT,CALQAFNQPQHF
TRBV5-6,TRBJ2-2,TRBD1,-,TGTGCCAGCGCCGGGACAGACAACACCGGGGAGCTGTTTTTT,CASAGTDNTGELFF
TRBV6-5,TRBJ2-7,TRBD2,-,TGTGCCAGCAATAGACTAGCGGGAGATCGATACGAGCAGTACTTC,CASNRLAGDRYEQYF
TRBV27,TRBJ1-5,-,-,TGTGCCAGCAGTTTAGGGGCGGTTCAGCCCCAGCATTTT,CASSLGAVQPQHF
TRBV5-4,TRBJ1-1,-,-,TGTGCCAGCAGCTTCCCCGGGGGGGAAGAAGTTGAAGCTTTCTTT,CASSFPGGEEVEAFF
TRBV27,TRBJ2-3,TRBD1,-,TGTGCCAGCAGTTTCGGGACAGGGACAGATACGCAGTATTTT,CASSFGTGTDTQYF
TRBV5-1,TRBJ2-1,-,-,TGCGCCAGCAGCCAGACGTTAGGTAGTGGGAGGAACAATGAGCAGTTCTTC,CASSQTLGSGRNNEQFF
TRBV4-3,TRBJ2-7,TRBD1,-,TGCGCCAGCAGCCACCCTACCCCAGGGGGCAGCTACGAGCAGTACTTC,CASSHPTPGGSYEQYF
TRBV5-4,TRBJ1-1,-,-,TGTGCCAGCAGCTCACAGGTTCGCCAGAATATGAACACTGAAGCTTTCTTT,CASSSQVRQNMNTEAFF
TRBV5-5,TRBJ2-7,TRBD2,-,TGTGCCAGCAGCTCCTGGTGGCTAGCGGGAGGAGCCTACGAGCAGTACTTC,CASSSWWLAGGAYEQYF
TRBV18,TRBJ2-7,-,-,TGTGCCAGCTCACCAGAGGGGGGGATCTCCTACGAGCAGTACTTC,CASSPEGGISYEQYF
TRBV4-2,TRBJ2-4,-,-,TGTGCCAGCAGCCAGTTGGTCTTCGGTATTCAGTACTTC,CASSQLVFGIQYF
TRBV25-1,TRBJ1-2,TRBD1,-,TGTGCCAGCAGCAGGACAGGGGGTATTAGTAGTTATGGCTACACCTTC,CASSRTGGISSYGYTF
TRBV7-2,TRBJ2-7,-,few,TGTGCCAGCAGCTTTGATCAGTTCTCCTACGAGCAGTACTTC,CASSFDQFSYEQYF
TRBV18,TRBJ1-4,-,-,TGTGCCAGCTCACCATGGGACAAGTGGGAGAATGAAAAACTGTTTTTT,CASSPWDKWENEKLFF
TRBV9,TRBJ2-1,TRBD1,-,TGTGCCAGCAGCGTAGTTATGGGCAGGGGGAATGAGCAGTTCTTC,CASSVVMGRGNEQFF
TRBV5-1,TRBJ2-3,TRBD1,once,TGCGCCAGCAGATCGGACAGGTCGTACACAGATACGCAGTATTTT,CASRSDRSYTDTQYF
TRBV19,TRBJ2-7,TRBD2,few,TGTGCCAGTAGTATTTCTAGCGGGAGGCCGCTAACCTACGAGCAGTACTTC,CASSISSGRPLTYEQYF
TRBV11-2,TRBJ1-3,-,-,TGTGCCAGCCGGGGGGACTCTGGAAACACCATATATTTT,CASRGDSGNTIYF
TRBV6-5,TRBJ2-1,TRBD2,-,TGTGCCAGCAGCCCCCGGGACTACAAATACAATGAGCAGTTCTTC,CASSPRDYKYNEQFF
TRBV5-8,TRBJ1-3,-,-,TGTGCCAGCAGCTTTTTTGGACTACCTGGAAACACCATATATTTT,CASSFFGLPGNTIYF
TRBV6-5,TRBJ1-1,TRBD1,-,TGTGCCAGCCGCCACAGGGGGCCGGTGAACACTGAAGCTTTCTTT,CASRHRGPVNTEAFF
TRBV29-1,TRBJ2-7,-,-,TGCAGCGTTGAGGGGCGGGACGGAAACCCCTACGAGCAGTACTTC,CSVEGRDGNPYEQYF
TRBV9,TRBJ2-3,-,-,TGTGCCAGCAGCGTCACCTTACCACGGAGAAACTTCACAGATACGCAGTATTTT,CASSVTLPRRNFTDTQYF
TRBV27,TRBJ1-5,-,-,TGTGCCAGCAGTTTCGAGCGCAGCAATCAGCCCCAGCATTTT,CASSFERSNQPQHF
TRBV6-5,TRBJ1-5,-,-,TGTGCCAGCAGTTTTCGAAGCGGGGGCGGCCAGCCCCAGCATTTT,CASSFRSGGGQPQHF
TRBV28,TRBJ1-1,-,-,TGTGCCAGCAGCGGCCGGGCGAGTGACAGGCTGGAAGCGGGGACTTTCTTT,CASSGRASDRLEAGTFF
TRBV6-1,TRBJ2-3,-,-,TGTGCCAGCAGTGAGGGGGCGGGCACAGATACGCAGTATTTT,CASSEGAGTDTQYF
TRBV15,TRBJ1-2,TRBD1,-,TGTGCCACCCGGGGGACAGGAGGACGAGGGGGCTACACCTTC,CATRGTGGRGGYTF
TRBV12-3/TRBV12-4,TRBJ1-2,TRBD1,-,TGTGCCAGCAGTGTGGACAGGGGGCATGGCTACACCTTC,CASSVDRGHGYTF
TRBV20-1,TRBJ2-4,-,-,TGCAGTGCTAGTCGTCCTAGACCGGTCGGCAACATTCAGTACTTC,CSASRPRPVGNIQYF
TRBV19,TRBJ2-2,-,-,TGTGCCAGTAGTATCCAGACAGACACCGGGGAGCTGTTTTTT,CASSIQTDTGELFF
TRBV19,TRBJ1-2,-,-,TGTGCCATCCGAGAGGGAACGTATGGCTACACCTTC,CAIREGTYGYTF
TRBV12-5,TRBJ1-1,TRBD1,-,TGTGCTAGTGGTTTGGGGGACAGGGGATATACTGAAGCTTTCTTT,CASGLGDRGYTEAFF